Listed here are 24 T cell receptor beta chains from one sample, sequenced in a study of CD8 T cells in Susac syndrome. When the RNA was reverse transcribed, random hexamers were used with an input of about 0.45 to 1 ug. From the immunoSEQ multiplex PCR reads, TCRdb called clonotypes with MiXCR, one entry per CDR3 protein. The data hold 150,000 to 200,000 distinct CDR3 sequences, with under 95% observed a single time. The sequenced sample was CD4+ T cells from PBMCs. The source is a human donor in good health.

The rearrangement uses TRBV19 and TRBJ1-6; weak D call: TRBD1 (6 bases). The germline V gene encodes CDR1 LNHDA and CDR2 SQIVND (reference sequence). V was cut by 11 bases and J by 7 bases, with 15 bases left in between. This CDR3 comprises 13 residues. CDR3 sequence reads: CAVVGGSNSPLHF. DNA of the CDR3: TGTGCCGTAGTAGGGGGATCAAATTCACCCCTCCACTTT.

This rearrangement joins TRBV20-1 to TRBJ1-2, with 8 bases matching TRBD1. Trimming cost V 0 bases and J 2 bases; bases outside gene matches: 14. CDR1 is DFQATT, CDR2 SNEGSKA, per germline (reference sequence). The CDR3 runs to 18 residues. This chain's CDR3 is CSARDLLGWTGTNYGYTF. CDR3 nucleotides: TGCAGTGCTAGAGATCTCCTAGGGTGGACAGGGACCAACTATGGCTACACCTTC.

V and J are TRBV20-1 and TRBJ1-3; maybe TRBD1 (6 bases). Trimming cost V 3 bases and J 4 bases, with 25 bases left between them. The germline V gene has CDR1 DFQATT and CDR2 SNEGSKA (reference sequence). This CDR3 spans 18 amino acids. Here the CDR3 reads CSARVINRVEDSGNTIYF. The CDR3 DNA follows: TGCAGTGCTAGGGTCATCAACAGGGTAGAAGATTCGGGAAACACCATATATTTT.

The V gene is TRBV27, the J gene TRBJ1-2, with 11 bases that match TRBD1. Germline trimming cut 6 bases from V and 0 bases from J; bases unmatched to any gene: 21. This CDR3 is built from 21 residues. Germline V gene data show CDR1 as MNHEY and CDR2 as SMNVEV (reference sequence). CDR3 sequence: CASSKYNIPRDRGLANYGYTF. The CDR3 DNA follows: TGTGCCAGCAGCAAATATAACATCCCCCGGGACAGGGGGTTAGCTAACTATGGCTACACCTTC.

The chain has TRBV19 and TRBJ2-1; 7 bases map to TRBD2. This CDR3 is built from 13 residues. Looked up from germline, CDR1 is LNHDA and CDR2 is SQIVND (reference sequence). Losses at the gene ends were 1 base for V and 10 bases for J; bases not matched to a gene: 4. The CDR3 DNA follows: TGTGCCAGTAGTATAGGTGGGGGAGGGGAGCAGTTCTTC. Translated, it gives CASSIGGGGEQFF.

This clonotype was seen just once. This chain joins TRBV14 and TRBJ1-1; D call uncertain. Trimming left V 4 bases short and J 3 bases short, with 12 bases between. CDR3 length: 14 residues. CDR1 is SGHDN and CDR2 is FVKESK in the germline V gene. Here the CDR3 reads CASSPLNMDTEAFF. The CDR3 DNA sequence: TGTGCCAGCAGCCCATTAAACATGGACACTGAAGCTTTCTTT.

The chain combines TRBV6-2 or TRBV6-3 with TRBJ1-6, with D possibly TRBD1 on 5 matching bases. Germline V lookup: CDR1 MNHEY, CDR2 SVGEGT. The V and J ends lost 5 bases and 3 bases respectively, with 17 bases between them. The CDR3 covers 17 residues. CDR3 coding DNA: TGTGCCAGCAGTCCCGGGACCGCCTGGGGCTATAATTCACCCCTCCACTTT. This translates into CASSPGTAWGYNSPLHF.

The V and J genes are TRBV29-1 and TRBJ1-2; D is uncertain. The length of the CDR3 is 14 residues. V was clipped by 2 bases and J by 3 bases, with 13 bases between them. Germline V gene data show CDR1 as SQVTM and CDR2 as ANQGSEA. The CDR3 nucleotides are TGCAGCGTTGAAATGGCAGCCCATTACTATGGCTACACCTTC. Residues: CSVEMAAHYYGYTF.

The chain is built from TRBV7-2 and TRBJ2-7; 7 bases match TRBD1. Unmatched junction bases numbered 4, after V lost 7 bases and J lost 4 bases. This CDR3 has 12 amino acids. CDR1 and CDR2 (germline): SGHTA, FQGNSA. The CDR3 coding sequence is TGTGCCAGCAAGGCAGGGGGATACGAGCAGTACTTC. This gives the protein CASKAGGYEQYF.

CDR3 region: CASSPGTEQYF. CDR3 coding DNA: TGTGCCAGCAGTCCAGGGACAGAGCAGTACTTC. The chain is built from TRBV12-3 or TRBV12-4 and TRBJ2-7, with D possibly TRBD1 on 6 matching bases. Deletions cut 5 bases from V and 7 bases from J, with 9 bases between. This CDR3 is built from 11 residues.

V usage is TRBV4-1 and J usage is TRBJ2-4; TRBD2 matches at 9 bases. Per germline, CDR1 MGHRA and CDR2 YSYEKL. V shed 0 bases, J shed 8 bases, and the junction held 11 bases outside the gene matches. The CDR3 is 17 amino acids. CDR3 nucleotide sequence: TGCGCCAGCAGCCAAGATGTAGAGCGGGGGGTTAGGGACATTCAGTACTTC. Its protein product is CASSQDVERGVRDIQYF.

The V call is TRBV19, the J call TRBJ2-1; possibly TRBD1 for D (6 bases). CDR3 length: 17 residues. In germline, CDR1 is LNHDA, CDR2 SQIVND (reference sequence). Trimming left V 5 bases short and J 4 bases short, with 21 bases between. The CDR3 nucleotides read TGTGCCAGTAGTTCGGGACAAATGGCCCCGGGATACAATGAGCAGTTCTTC. Its protein is CASSSGQMAPGYNEQFF. The variable domain in full, with the rest retrieved from reference TRBV19 and TRBJ2-1, is DGGITQSPKYLFRKEGQNVTLSCEQNLNHDAMYWYRQDPGQGLRLIYYSQIVNDFQKGDIAEGYSVSREKKESFPLTVTSAQKNPTAFYLCASSSGQMAPGYNEQFFGPGTRLTVL.

The genes are TRBV27 and TRBJ2-1, with a weak D call TRBD2 (6 bases). Trimming cost V 6 bases and J 3 bases, with 6 bases left between them. This CDR3 comprises 12 residues. CDR1 and CDR2 from the germline V gene are MNHEY and SMNVEV (reference sequence). CDR3 sequence: CASRGLYNEQFF. The CDR3 DNA sequence: TGTGCCAGCAGGGGACTCTACAATGAGCAGTTCTTC.

The chain employs TRBV30 and TRBJ1-1; TRBD1 is a possible D gene (5 bases). V gave up 3 bases and J gave up 1 base, with 12 bases separating them. Per the germline V gene, CDR1 is GTSNPN and CDR2 is SVGIG (reference sequence). The CDR3 is 14 residues long. The CDR3 here is CAWSSRGGNTEAFF. CDR3 nucleotide sequence: TGTGCCTGGAGCTCCCGGGGGGGGAACACTGAAGCTTTCTTT.

The CDR3 is CASSPPVGNQETQYF. CDR3 sequence (DNA): TGTGCCAGCTCACCACCGGTGGGCAACCAAGAGACCCAGTACTTC. This chain uses TRBV18 with TRBJ2-5; D is ambiguous. The CDR3 extends over 15 amino acids. The germline V and J ends were trimmed by 0 bases and 0 bases, with 8 bases remaining between them. CDR1 and CDR2 from the germline V gene are KGHSH and LQKENI.

This chain joins TRBV3-1 and TRBJ2-7; possible D gene TRBD2, 7 bases. This CDR3 is 16 amino acids long. The germline gives CDR1 LGHDT, CDR2 YNNKEL (reference sequence). V lost 1 base to trimming and J lost 3 bases, with 16 bases between them. The CDR3 bases are TGTGCCAGCAGCCAAGCAGGGATAGGGGGGGACTACGAGCAGTACTTC. This gives the protein CASSQAGIGGDYEQYF.

The DNA of the CDR3 is TGCAGCTCTGGGGCGACAGTAGAAGGTGAAGCTTTCTTT. Amino acid sequence: CSSGATVEGEAFF. V and J are TRBV29-1 and TRBJ1-1; TRBD1 is a possible D gene (5 bases). The CDR3 sequence is 13 residues long. Trimming pared 8 bases from V and 7 bases from J, leaving 20 bases between. The V gene's germline CDR1 is SQVTM and CDR2 ANQGSEA.

The V and J genes are TRBV7-8 and TRBJ1-2; unclear D gene. CDR1 is SGHVS, CDR2 FQNEAQ, per germline. The germline V and J ends were trimmed by 5 bases and 2 bases, with 9 bases remaining between them. There are 13 residues in the CDR3. The CDR3 DNA reads as TGTGCCAGCAGCCTCAGATCAAACTATGGCTACACCTTC. Protein product: CASSLRSNYGYTF.

The CDR3 reads CASRGWNSNQPQHF. CDR3 nucleotides: TGTGCCAGCAGGGGTTGGAATAGCAATCAGCCCCAGCATTTT. V gene TRBV28 combines with J gene TRBJ1-5; D gene uncertain. Germline values: CDR1 MDHEN, CDR2 SYDVKM. The CDR3 runs to 14 residues. Trimming shortened V by 6 bases and J by 0 bases, and 9 bases separated the two germline ends.

V gene TRBV3-1 combines with J gene TRBJ1-3, with D uncertain. The V end lost 5 bases, the J end lost 0 bases, and 8 bases lay between the germline ends. This CDR3 comprises 14 residues. CDR1 and CDR2 from the germline V gene are LGHDT and YNNKEL (reference sequence). The CDR3 DNA follows: TGTGCCAGCAGCTTCGGAAGCTCTGGAAACACCATATATTTT. Encoded protein: CASSFGSSGNTIYF.

V usage is TRBV4-3 and J usage is TRBJ1-6; 8 bases match TRBD1. The CDR3 loop spans 12 amino acids. V lost 4 bases, J lost 12 bases, and 2 bases stayed unmatched. Germline lookup yields CDR1 LGHNA and CDR2 YSLEER. This CDR3 reads CASSRDRGPLHF. The CDR3 DNA is TGCGCCAGCAGCCGCGACAGGGGACCCCTCCACTTT.

The chain is built from TRBV29-1 and TRBJ1-2; possibly TRBD1 for D (6 bases). V gave up 4 bases and J gave up 8 bases, with 11 bases separating them. The CDR3 has 11 amino acids. The germline V gene has CDR1 SQVTM and CDR2 ANQGSEA. The CDR3 loop reads CSVAGAGGYTF. DNA for the CDR3: TGCAGCGTTGCAGGGGCCGGCGGCTACACCTTC.

The V and J genes are TRBV19 and TRBJ1-5; D remains unclear. V was clipped by 3 bases and J by 1 base, with 10 bases between them. Germline values: CDR1 LNHDA, CDR2 SQIVND (reference sequence). The CDR3 extends over 15 amino acids. The DNA of the CDR3 is TGTGCCAGTAGTATCGATCGGAACAGCAATCAGCCCCAGCATTTT. Translated, it gives CASSIDRNSNQPQHF. Full variable domain (outside the CDR3, taken from reference TRBV19 and TRBJ1-5): DGGITQSPKYLFRKEGQNVTLSCEQNLNHDAMYWYRQDPGQGLRLIYYSQIVNDFQKGDIAEGYSVSREKKESFPLTVTSAQKNPTAFYLCASSIDRNSNQPQHFGDGTRLSIL.

V is TRBV9 and J is TRBJ1-3; possible D gene TRBD1, 6 bases. V was shortened by 4 bases and J by 4 bases, with 18 bases between the two germline ends. Germline V gives CDR1 SGDLS, CDR2 YYNGEE. The CDR3 has 16 amino acids. This CDR3 reads CASSPRQGIPGNTIYF. The CDR3 nucleotides read TGTGCCAGCAGCCCCCGGCAGGGGATTCCCGGAAACACCATATATTTT. Full variable domain (rest looked up from reference TRBV9 and TRBJ1-3): DSGVTQTPKHLITATGQRVTLRCSPRSGDLSVYWYQQSLDQGLQFLIQYYNGEERAKGNILERFSAQQFPDLHSELNLSSLELGDSALYFCASSPRQGIPGNTIYFGEGSWLTVV.